This TCR beta chain came from a study of blood T cell repertoires in COVID-19. Overall study: The samples span acute and convalescent COVID-19 from the United States, Italy and Spain. PBMCs, B-cell-depleted T cells, or T cells provided the cDNA or gDNA that made up the material.

Authors' methods: The assay estimated nucleated cells by amplifying reference gene primers. TCRdb's copy holds only in-frame clones and misses some; the assay was immunoSEQ multiplex PCR. That table gives V, J and clone size, and the DNA gave D and trimming. The sample has some 150,000 clones, 78% seen once. V was clipped by 0 bases and J by 3 bases; unmatched bases: 8. The CDR3 has 16 residues. The germline V gene encodes CDR1 SGHVS and CDR2 FQNEAQ. The chain carries TRBV7-8 and TRBJ2-7, with 7 bases matching TRBD1. Sequencing was performed on peripheral blood. The sequence came from an elderly woman with acute or convalescent COVID-19. The CDR3, as DNA: TGTGCCAGCAGCTTAGCCCTACAGGGGTGGTACTACGAGCAGTACTTC. The encoded protein is CASSLALQGWYYEQYF. The whole variable domain, remainder taken from reference TRBV7-8 and TRBJ2-7, is GAGVSQSPRYKVAKRGQDVALRCDPISGHVSLFWYQQALGQGPEFLTYFQNEAQLDKSGLPSDRFFAERPEGSVSTLKIQRTQQEDSAVYLCASSLALQGWYYEQYFGPGTRLTVT.